This T cell receptor beta chain emerged from a study of molecular identifiers for immune sequencing clone quantification. Regarding the study as a whole: Identical TCR molecules sharing a barcode could underestimate highly expanded clone sizes. Detecting spiked Jurkat TCR RNA from one cell among 950,000 to 1,000,000 naive cells was reportedly possible.

TCRdb analysed the PCR reads with MiXCR anew, one entry per CDR3 protein. The repertoire holds about half a million distinct CDR3 sequences, 25% seen once, with just over 0.75% in the top ten. Worth noting for this clonotype: What it binds is unknown.

The authors gated naive CD8 T cells as CD8+CD4-CCR7+CD45RA+ for sorting. V shed 5 bases and J shed 7 bases, with 19 bases lying between them. Germline values: CDR1 MNHEY, CDR2 SVGAGI. This CDR3 contains 15 residues. This chain joins TRBV6-5 and TRBJ2-3; possibly TRBD2 for D (6 bases). Sequences were obtained from naive CD8+ T cells from blood, with Jurkat cell RNA spiked in. Described subset: FACS-sorted CD8+CD4-CCR7+CD45RA+ naive T cells. The source of this sequence is a human donor in good health. Some libraries in this study had Jurkat cell RNA spiked in. Written as DNA, the CDR3 is TGTGCCAGCAGTCAACGACTAGGGGAGGTGTATACGCAGTATTTT. Translated, it gives CASSQRLGEVYTQYF.